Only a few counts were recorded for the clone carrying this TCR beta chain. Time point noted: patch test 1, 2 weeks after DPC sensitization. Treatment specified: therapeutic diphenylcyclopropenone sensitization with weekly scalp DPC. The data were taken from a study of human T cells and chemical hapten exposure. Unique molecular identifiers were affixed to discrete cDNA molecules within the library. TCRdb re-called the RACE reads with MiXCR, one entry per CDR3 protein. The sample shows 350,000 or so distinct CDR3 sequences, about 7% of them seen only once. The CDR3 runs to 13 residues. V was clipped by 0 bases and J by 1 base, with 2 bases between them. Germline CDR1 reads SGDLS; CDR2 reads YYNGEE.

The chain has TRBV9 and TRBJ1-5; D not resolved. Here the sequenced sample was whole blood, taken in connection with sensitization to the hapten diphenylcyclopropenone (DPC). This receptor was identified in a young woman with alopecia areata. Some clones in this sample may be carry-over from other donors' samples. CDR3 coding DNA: TGTGCCAGCAGCGTAGTGAGCAATCAGCCCCAGCATTTT. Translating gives CASSVVSNQPQHF.